The 26 T cell receptor beta chains listed next were all sequenced from one sample in a study of cytomegalovirus exposure and HLA in healthy donors. It was with 60 Vbeta and 13 Jbeta primers that the PCR ran. The data were produced by immunoSEQ multiplex PCR, yet TCRdb's version contains in-frame clones alone and is incomplete. The top ten clones hold 2.5% to 3% of a sample with about 200,000 clones, 82% of them seen once. Sequenced input: PBMCs. The receptors were sampled from a woman between 40 and 50 years old in good health and CMV-seronegative.

The rearrangement links TRBV4-1 to TRBJ1-1; D is perhaps TRBD1 (5 bases). The length of the CDR3 is 18 residues. CDR1 MGHRA and CDR2 YSYEKL come from the germline V gene. The germline V and J ends were trimmed by 1 base and 0 bases, with 18 bases remaining between them. CDR3 sequence (DNA): TGCGCCAGCAGCCAAGGTCCGGGGACTGAGGTCATGAACACTGAAGCTTTCTTT. Its translation is CASSQGPGTEVMNTEAFF.

A single count supports this clone. The V and J genes are TRBV5-1 and TRBJ2-1; 14 bases are a match to TRBD2. Germline-derived CDR1 and CDR2 are SGHRS and YFSETQ. Trimming took 4 bases from V and 7 from J; bases not matched to a gene: 10. The CDR3 extends over 17 amino acids. Here the CDR3 reads CASSTRLAGGPGNEQFF. The CDR3 DNA follows: TGCGCCAGCAGCACGAGACTAGCGGGAGGGCCAGGGAATGAGCAGTTCTTC. Based on the CDR3 plus reference TRBV5-1 and TRBJ2-1, the full variable domain is KAGVTQTPRYLIKTRGQQVTLSCSPISGHRSVSWYQQTPGQGLQFLFEYFSETQRNKGNFPGRFSGRQFSNSRSEMNVSTLELGDSALYLCASSTRLAGGPGNEQFFGPGTRLTVL.

The V call is TRBV5-8, the J call TRBJ1-2; unclear D gene. The V gene lost 3 bases and the J gene lost 4 bases, with 19 bases spanning the gap. The CDR3 totals 16 residues. Germline assignment: CDR1 SGHTS and CDR2 YDEGEE. CDR3 nucleotides: TGTGCCAGCAGCTCGCCTACCGCACTTATAGTCTATGGCTACACCTTC. As protein: CASSSPTALIVYGYTF.

The V and J genes are TRBV7-8 and TRBJ1-2; D remains ambiguous. Germline CDR1 SGHVS, CDR2 FQNEAQ. The V end lost 1 base, the J end lost 1 base, and 19 bases lay between the germline ends. The CDR3 consists of 18 residues. The CDR3 DNA follows: TGTGCCAGCAGCTTAGATTTCTCCGGGAGGACCTTTAACTATGGCTACACCTTC. It encodes CASSLDFSGRTFNYGYTF.

V is TRBV7-8 and J is TRBJ2-7; 7 bases line up with TRBD2. The CDR3 is made up of 12 amino acids. Germline loops: CDR1 SGHVS, CDR2 FQNEAQ. After removal of 6 bases from V and 6 bases from J, the junction contained 5 bases not matched to a gene. The CDR3 sequence is CASSSTSREQYF. CDR3 bases: TGTGCCAGCAGTTCGACTAGCCGCGAGCAGTACTTC.

This chain joins TRBV28 and TRBJ1-2; D is ambiguous. Trimming cost V 2 bases and J 4 bases, with 5 bases left between them. There are 12 residues in the CDR3. The germline V gene has CDR1 MDHEN and CDR2 SYDVKM. CDR3 loop: CASSLASYGYTF. CDR3 nucleotides: TGTGCCAGCAGTTTAGCCAGCTATGGCTACACCTTC.

This clone was counted between two and nine times. The chain couples TRBV7-3 to TRBJ2-6, with 11 bases fitting TRBD1. CDR1 SGHTA and CDR2 FQGTGA come from the germline V gene. The CDR3 extends over 18 amino acids. Losses at the gene ends were 3 bases for V and 3 bases for J; bases not matched to a gene: 7. In DNA, the CDR3 is TGTGCCAGCAGCTTCGGGGGGGACAGGGGGTTTGGGGCCAACGTCCTGACTTTC. This encodes CASSFGGDRGFGANVLTF.

This clone was found a few times. V usage is TRBV7-3 and J usage is TRBJ2-1; D possibly corresponds to TRBD2 (6 bases). Trimming left V 0 bases short and J 3 bases short, with 9 bases between. This CDR3 is 15 amino acids long. Germline loops: CDR1 SGHTA, CDR2 FQGTGA. CDR3 protein: CASSLTTGSYNEQFF. The CDR3 bases are TGTGCCAGCAGCTTAACCACCGGGAGCTACAATGAGCAGTTCTTC.

The V gene is TRBV30, the J gene TRBJ1-1; perhaps TRBD1 as D (5 bases). CDR3 size: 14 residues. Germline loops: CDR1 GTSNPN, CDR2 SVGIG (reference sequence). Trimming removed 0 bases at V and 5 bases at J, with 13 bases between. The CDR3 DNA follows: TGTGCCTGGAGTGTAGTAGGGCAGGGTACTGAAGCTTTCTTT. Amino acids: CAWSVVGQGTEAFF. Full variable domain (missing parts from reference TRBV30 and TRBJ1-1): SQTIHQWPATLVQPVGSPLSLECTVEGTSNPNLYWYRQAAGRGLQLLFYSVGIGQISSEVPQNLSASRPQDRQFILSSKKLLLSDSGFYLCAWSVVGQGTEAFFGQGTRLTVV.

The CDR3 loop reads CASSIGGLDEQFF. The CDR3 coding sequence is TGTGCCAGTAGTATAGGTGGACTCGATGAGCAGTTCTTC. The chain recombines TRBV19 with TRBJ2-1; maybe TRBD2 (5 bases). CDR1 LNHDA and CDR2 SQIVND come from the germline V gene (reference sequence). There are 13 residues in the CDR3. Trimming removed 1 base from V and 8 bases from J, with 9 bases in between.

The chain recombines TRBV19 with TRBJ1-2; 9 nucleotides match TRBD1. CDR3 length: 13 residues. The V gene's germline CDR1 is LNHDA and CDR2 SQIVND (reference sequence). After removal of 5 bases from V and 7 bases from J, the junction contained 5 bases not matched to a gene. The CDR3 loop is CASSVGTGSGYTF. CDR3 bases: TGTGCCAGTAGTGTCGGGACAGGGAGTGGCTACACCTTC.

This chain links TRBV7-8 with TRBJ1-1, with 11 bases matching TRBD1. Germline V lookup: CDR1 SGHVS, CDR2 FQNEAQ. Trimming at V came to 4 bases and at J to 4 bases, leaving 5 bases not matched to a gene. The CDR3 consists of 15 residues. The CDR3 region is CASSWGTGGATEAFF. The CDR3 DNA is TGTGCCAGCAGCTGGGGGACAGGGGGAGCCACTGAAGCTTTCTTT.

This chain links TRBV2 with TRBJ2-2, with 8 bases that match TRBD1. The CDR3 loop spans 17 amino acids. The J segment lost 2 bases and the V segment lost 5 bases, leaving 10 bases of the junction unmatched. Germline assignment: CDR1 SNHLY and CDR2 FYNNEI. The CDR3 DNA is TGTGCCAGCAGTTTCGATCCGGGACAGGCAAACACCGGGGAGCTGTTTTTT. Translated: CASSFDPGQANTGELFF.

This clone came up once. This chain connects TRBV7-2 to TRBJ1-1; no reliable D call. This CDR3 comprises 13 residues. The ends were cut back, 4 bases at V and 8 bases at J, with 14 bases in the middle. Looked up from germline, CDR1 is SGHTA and CDR2 is FQGNSA. CDR3 in amino acids: CASSSGPPGEAFF. The DNA for the CDR3 is TGTGCCAGCAGCTCGGGTCCGCCGGGGGAAGCTTTCTTT.

The chain couples TRBV7-9 to TRBJ2-7; 7 bases agree with TRBD2. V was clipped by 5 bases and J by 1 base; unmatched bases: 2. This CDR3 has 13 residues. Germline values: CDR1 SEHNR, CDR2 FQNEAQ (reference sequence). The CDR3 sequence is CASSPGLSYEQYF. The CDR3 DNA reads as TGTGCCAGCAGCCCGGGACTATCCTACGAGCAGTACTTC.

The sample holds one count of this clone. This sequence joins TRBV4-1 and TRBJ2-5; D perhaps matches TRBD1 (5 bases). Matching the DNA end better, TRBJ2-7 makes the J call doubtful. This CDR3 has 15 amino acids. Germline V CDR1 and CDR2: MGHRA, YSYEKL. In nucleotides, the CDR3 is TGCGCCAGCAGCCAAGGGCCGGCAGGGCTCTACGAGCAGTACTTC. Residues: CASSQGPAGLYEQYF.

V and J are TRBV5-1 and TRBJ2-5; 7 bases map to TRBD1. This CDR3 contains 15 residues. The germline gives CDR1 SGHRS, CDR2 YFSETQ. V shed 4 bases and J 3 bases; nucleotides not matched to a gene: 9. This CDR3 is CASSPLPGTEETQYF. The CDR3 DNA reads TGCGCCAGCAGCCCATTACCCGGGACAGAAGAGACCCAGTACTTC.

This clone has just one count. This rearrangement joins TRBV25-1 to TRBJ2-7; tentatively, D is TRBD2 (5 bases). CDR1 MGHDK and CDR2 SYGVNS come from the germline V gene. The CDR3 totals 16 residues. The germline V and J ends were trimmed by 4 bases and 0 bases, with 16 bases remaining between them. CDR3 sequence reads: CASSVGGRALSYEQYF. CDR3 DNA sequence: TGTGCCAGCAGTGTTGGTGGGCGGGCCCTCTCCTACGAGCAGTACTTC.

The rearrangement uses TRBV25-1 and TRBJ2-5; 9 bases are shared with TRBD1. The CDR3 spans 16 residues. Germline assignment: CDR1 MGHDK and CDR2 SYGVNS. V lost 4 bases, J lost 4 bases, and 10 bases stayed unmatched. In DNA form, the CDR3 reads TGTGCCAGCAGTGCAAAGGACAGGGGATTGATAGAGACCCAGTACTTC. Encoded protein: CASSAKDRGLIETQYF. The full variable domain, with the rest looked up from reference TRBV25-1 and TRBJ2-5, is EADIYQTPRYLVIGTGKKITLECSQTMGHDKMYWYQQDPGMELHLIHYSYGVNSTEKGDLSSESTVSRIRTEHFPLTLESARPSHTSQYLCASSAKDRGLIETQYFGPGTRLLVL.

This sequence joins TRBV4-2 and TRBJ2-1; D is uncertain. Germline V gives CDR1 LGHNA, CDR2 YNFKEQ. CDR3 length: 16 residues. V was clipped by 1 base and J by 2 bases, with 12 bases between them. CDR3 bases: TGTGCCAGCAGCCAAGTCGGCGAGGTGGCCTACAATGAGCAGTTCTTC. Its translation: CASSQVGEVAYNEQFF.

This clone was seen only a few times. The sample contains more than one DNA sequence encoding this CDR3. The chain couples TRBV6-5 to TRBJ2-1; possible D gene TRBD2, 6 bases. CDR1 MNHEY and CDR2 SVGAGI come from the germline V gene. Trimming took off 2 bases at V and 3 bases at J, with 8 bases between the two ends. The CDR3 runs to 14 residues. CDR3 protein: CASSYGGNYNEQFF. The CDR3 coding sequence is TGTGCCAGCAGTTACGGGGGGAACTACAATGAGCAGTTCTTC.

This chain connects TRBV7-2 to TRBJ1-2; D is undetermined. CDR1 and CDR2 (germline): SGHTA, FQGNSA. This CDR3 region has 15 residues. V was trimmed by 7 bases and J by 0 bases, leaving 15 bases between them. CDR3 protein: CASTVVQSANYGYTF. CDR3 DNA: TGTGCCAGCACCGTCGTACAGTCGGCTAACTATGGCTACACCTTC. Drawing the rest from reference TRBV7-2 and TRBJ1-2, the complete variable domain is GAGVSQSPSNKVTEKGKDVELRCDPISGHTALYWYRQSLGQGLEFLIYFQGNSAPDKSGLPSDRFSAERTGGSVSTLTIQRTQQEDSAVYLCASTVVQSANYGYTFGSGTRLTVV.

The rearrangement links TRBV23-1 to TRBJ2-7, with 11 bases identical to TRBD2. TRBV23-1 is an ORF for which the function is uncertain. The CDR3 is 18 residues long. After removal of 5 bases from V and 0 bases from J, the junction contained 12 bases not matched to a gene. The CDR3 sequence: CASSTGAKTSGASYEQYF. In nucleotides, the CDR3 is TGCGCCAGCAGTACGGGGGCAAAGACTAGCGGGGCCTCCTACGAGCAGTACTTC.

This rearrangement joins TRBV9 to TRBJ2-7; 7 bases agree with TRBD1. The CDR3 loop spans 15 amino acids. J was trimmed by 6 bases and V by 4 bases; bases with no gene match: 13. Germline-derived CDR1 and CDR2 are SGDLS and YYNGEE. The CDR3 region has the DNA TGTGCCAGCAGCCCCCGACAGGGACATGCGGCCGAGCAGTACTTC. Encoded protein: CASSPRQGHAAEQYF.

This clone was seen more than once but under ten times. The chain uses TRBV7-9 and TRBJ2-1; 9 nucleotides align to TRBD2. Per the germline V gene, CDR1 is SEHNR and CDR2 is FQNEAQ (reference sequence). Trimming cost V 1 base and J 4 bases; bases outside gene matches: 5. The CDR3 runs 16 residues. The CDR3 sequence: CASSLVRLAEYNEQFF. The CDR3, as DNA: TGTGCCAGCAGCTTAGTCCGACTAGCGGAGTACAATGAGCAGTTCTTC.

The genes are TRBV29-1 and TRBJ2-1; possibly TRBD2 for D (6 bases). Looked up from germline, CDR1 is SQVTM and CDR2 is ANQGSEA. V was pared by 5 bases and J by 2 bases, with 16 bases between. CDR3 size: 15 residues. For the CDR3, the DNA is TGCAGCGTTCTCGGAGGGGATAGACCCTACAATGAGCAGTTCTTC. Translation: CSVLGGDRPYNEQFF.